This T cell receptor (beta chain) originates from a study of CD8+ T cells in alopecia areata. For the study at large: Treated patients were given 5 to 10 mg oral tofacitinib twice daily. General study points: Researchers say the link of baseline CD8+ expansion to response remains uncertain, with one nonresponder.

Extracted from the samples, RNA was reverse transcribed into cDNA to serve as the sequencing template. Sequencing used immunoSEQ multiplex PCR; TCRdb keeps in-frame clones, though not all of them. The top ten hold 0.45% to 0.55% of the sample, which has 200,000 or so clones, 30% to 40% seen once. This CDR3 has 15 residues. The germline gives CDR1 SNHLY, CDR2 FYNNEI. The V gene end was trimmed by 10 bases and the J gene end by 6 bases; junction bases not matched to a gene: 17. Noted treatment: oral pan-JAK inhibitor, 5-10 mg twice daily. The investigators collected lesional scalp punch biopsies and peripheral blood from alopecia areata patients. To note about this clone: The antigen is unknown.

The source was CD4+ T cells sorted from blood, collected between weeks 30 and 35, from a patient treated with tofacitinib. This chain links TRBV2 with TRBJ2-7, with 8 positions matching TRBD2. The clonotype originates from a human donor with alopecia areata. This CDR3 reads CAIDGGREGPLEQYF. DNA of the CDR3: TGTGCCATCGATGGGGGTCGGGAGGGCCCCCTCGAGCAGTACTTC.